The clone carrying this TCR beta chain was observed a few times. Antigen: not known. This CDR3 has 14 amino acids. The V end lost 5 bases, the J end lost 5 bases, and 15 bases lay between the germline ends. Germline CDR1 is SGHAT and CDR2 is FQNNGV. Study-wide results and caveats: The TCR gene usage of tumor memory CD4+ T cells clustered together with blood and lymph node memory CD4+ cells and with lymph node naive CD4+ cells.

TCRdb reprocessed the 5' RACE reads via MiXCR and lists one record per CDR3 protein. Of about 40,000 distinct CDR3 sequences listed, approximately 20% are singletons. The clonotype was recovered from a female donor with breast cancer. This chain uses TRBV11-2 with TRBJ2-5; TRBD1 might be the D (6 bases). Sequencing was done on a sample of naive CD4+ T cells sorted from a lymph node. Subset indicated: naive CD4+ T cells, CD4+CD45RA+CD25-. The CDR3 DNA reads TGTGCCAGCAGCCCTACCGGGACACGCGAGACCCAGTACTTC. Translated: CASSPTGTRETQYF.